This record covers a single T cell receptor beta chain. Antigen: not known. This sample is drawn from a study of vaccination effects on CD4 cells after COVID-19. The CDR3 length is 16 residues. After removal of 6 bases from V and 5 bases from J, the junction contained 11 bases not matched to a gene. Germline V gives CDR1 SGHAT, CDR2 FQNNGV. The data were produced by immunoSEQ multiplex PCR, yet TCRdb's version contains in-frame clones alone and is incomplete. The table has 20,000 to 25,000 clones, roughly 74% seen once; the top ten hold about 38%. The ViraFEST assay expanded antigen-specific CD4+ T cells with viral peptide pools before sequencing. Cultured cells yielded isolated CD4+ T cells after around 10 days. The person had PCR-confirmed SARS-CoV-2 infection between March and December 2020.

The origin of this receptor is a human donor who had a prior SARS-CoV-2 infection. V usage is TRBV11-2 and J usage is TRBJ2-2; 8 positions match TRBD1. Specimen: CD4+ T cells from PBMCs cultured with a peptide pool, collected before COVID-19 vaccination. As DNA, the CDR3 is TGTGCCAGCAGAGGGTTCAGGGGGCGCGGGACCGGGGAGCTGTTTTTT. Translated: CASRGFRGRGTGELFF.